This T cell receptor (beta chain) was sequenced during a study of a mutant IDH1 vaccine in newly diagnosed glioma. On the study more broadly: Sex among treated patients split 62.5% male, around 40% female; mean age was approximately 40 years. Prior therapy was radiotherapy, temozolomide, or both; most received both.

This clone was picked up a small number of times. Its specificity is unknown. The assay was immunoSEQ multiplex PCR, and TCRdb's table has in-frame clones only and misses some. This table has under 150,000 clones, roughly 78% appearing once. Looked up from germline, CDR1 is SGHAT and CDR2 is FQNNGV. The germline V and J ends were trimmed by 5 bases and 5 bases, with 13 bases remaining between them. The CDR3 length is 13 residues. Time point: week 11, during vaccination. The investigators gave 300 ug of mutant IDH1 20-mer peptide in each vaccine dose, together with topical imiquimod. Findings of the study overall: Whatever changes occurred in top peripheral T cell clonotypes seemed unrelated to pseudoprogression. Overall, approximately 93% of patients had vaccine-induced immune responses.

The receptor comes from a middle-aged man with glioma. The sample here was PBMCs, taken from a glioma patient whose treatment included an IDH1 peptide vaccine. J is TRBJ2-7 and V is TRBV11-2, with D perhaps TRBD2 (6 bases). This chain's CDR3 is CASSPGVGDEQYF. In DNA, the CDR3 is TGTGCCAGCAGCCCGGGGGTCGGAGACGAGCAGTACTTC.